The clone carrying this T cell receptor (beta chain) has a handful of counts. Its antigen is currently unknown. This sample was taken from a study of CD8 T cells in ankylosing spondylitis. V lost 6 bases to trimming and J lost 0 bases, with 5 bases between them. This CDR3 spans 13 amino acids. It was by quantitative 5'-RACE with molecular barcodes that TCR beta libraries were made. TCRdb re-analysed the 5' RACE reads in MiXCR, keeping a single row per CDR3 protein. The table lists more than 600,000 distinct CDR3 sequences, 15% to 20% of them singletons. General observations from the study: With a CD8+ phenotype, disease-linked clones were relatively rare in peripheral blood. In synovial fluid and blood from reactive arthritis, some motif variants were previously reported. A TCR beta motif of about 8 highly homologous variants seemed to mark ankylosing spondylitis blood.

The chain employs TRBV12-3 or TRBV12-4 and TRBJ1-4; D gene uncertain. This TCR came from a male donor with ankylosing spondylitis. The sample was blood, either unsorted or a sorted T cell fraction (not recorded which). CDR3 sequence (DNA): TGTGCCAGCAGCGAAGCAACTAATGAAAAACTGTTTTTT. Residues: CASSEATNEKLFF.